This T cell receptor beta chain was sequenced in a study of shared clonotypes between healthy human individuals. Study-wide context: Each donor's CD8 memory used one plate, CD8 naive two, each CD4 subset three.

CD8 cells regarded as naive lacked CD45RO, were positively chosen for CCR7, and omitted terminally differentiated effector memory CD45RA+ cells. Donors comprised only Caucasian adults living in Nashville, Tennessee. With respect to this clone: The sample contains more than one DNA sequence encoding this CDR3.

V shed 4 bases, J shed 0 bases, and the junction held 1 base outside the gene matches. Germline loops: CDR1 SGDLS, CDR2 YYNGEE. This CDR3 is 14 amino acids long. Authors' analysis steps: ImmunoSEQ only sent back junction sequences with no quality scores, so filtering was done differently. The table came from immunoSEQ multiplex PCR; TCRdb's copy has only in-frame clones and leaves some out. That table supplies the V and J calls and clone size; D and trimming were determined from the DNA. This table holds some 2.1 million clones, roughly 94% found once. This receptor was taken from a man between 18 and 35 years old in good health. This sequence joins TRBV9 and TRBJ2-7; 10 bases align to TRBD2. The sample consisted of naive CD8+ T cells sorted from blood. CDR3: CASSPSGGSYEQYF. As DNA, the CDR3 is TGTGCCAGCAGCCCTAGCGGGGGCTCCTACGAGCAGTACTTC.